The clone carrying this TCR beta chain showed up many times. V lost 4 bases to trimming and J lost 1 base; unmatched junction nucleotides: 19. The CDR3 loop spans 20 amino acids. TCRdb passed the RT-PCR reads through MiXCR, listing each CDR3 protein once. The table records more than 550,000 distinct CDR3 sequences, 14% of them present only once. This receptor was obtained from a female donor in good health, serving as a healthy control. V usage is TRBV12-3 or TRBV12-4 and J usage is TRBJ1-1; TRBD1 aligns across 9 bases. The sample comprised memory CD4+ T cells from blood. CDR3 loop: CASSSSKQNTGGARNTEAFF. CDR3 in DNA: TGTGCCAGCAGTTCCAGCAAGCAAAACACAGGGGGCGCGAGGAACACTGAAGCTTTCTTT.